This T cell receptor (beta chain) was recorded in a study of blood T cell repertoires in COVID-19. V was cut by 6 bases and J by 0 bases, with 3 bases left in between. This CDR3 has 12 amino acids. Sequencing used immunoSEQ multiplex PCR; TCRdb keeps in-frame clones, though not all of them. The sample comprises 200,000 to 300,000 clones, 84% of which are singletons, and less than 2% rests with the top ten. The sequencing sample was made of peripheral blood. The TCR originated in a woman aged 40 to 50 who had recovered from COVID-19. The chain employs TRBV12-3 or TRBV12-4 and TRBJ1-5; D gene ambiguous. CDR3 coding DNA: TGTGCCAGCAGCTATAGCAATCAGCCCCAGCATTTT. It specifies CASSYSNQPQHF.